This T cell receptor beta chain was captured by sequencing in a study of T cells in Graves' hyperthyroidism and ophthalmopathy. This clonotype appeared a few times. Amplified TCR beta CDR3 regions derived from RNA transcripts. The TCR CDR3 was amplified in a first-round RT-PCR using the HTBI primer set. TCRdb reprocessed the multiplex PCR reads via MiXCR and lists one record per CDR3 protein. The sample yields fewer than 750,000 distinct CDR3 sequences, just over 45% seen once. The V and J ends lost 6 bases and 6 bases respectively, with 14 bases between them. The CDR3 contains 14 residues. The germline V gene has CDR1 SEHNR and CDR2 FQNEAQ (reference sequence).

The TCR sequence derives from a woman younger than 35 with Graves' hyperthyroidism. Specimen: peripheral blood or thyroid tissue (not recorded which). This chain connects TRBV7-9 to TRBJ2-2; D is perhaps TRBD1 (8 bases). CDR3 nucleotide sequence: TGTGCCAGCAGTCGACAGGGGAGGGCCGGGGAGCTGTTTTTT. This codes for CASSRQGRAGELFF.